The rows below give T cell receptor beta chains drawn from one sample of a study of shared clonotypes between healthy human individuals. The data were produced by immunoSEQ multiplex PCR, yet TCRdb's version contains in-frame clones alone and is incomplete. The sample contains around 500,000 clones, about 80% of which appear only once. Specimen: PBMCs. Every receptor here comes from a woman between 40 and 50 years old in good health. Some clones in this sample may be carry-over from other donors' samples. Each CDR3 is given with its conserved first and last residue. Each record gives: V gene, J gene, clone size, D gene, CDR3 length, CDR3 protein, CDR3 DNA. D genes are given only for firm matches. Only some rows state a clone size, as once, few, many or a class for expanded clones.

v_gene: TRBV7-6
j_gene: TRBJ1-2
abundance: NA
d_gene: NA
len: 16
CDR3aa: CASSPRASVRNYGYTF
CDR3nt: TGTGCCAGCAGCCCCCGGGCGTCCGTTCGTAACTATGGCTACACCTTC

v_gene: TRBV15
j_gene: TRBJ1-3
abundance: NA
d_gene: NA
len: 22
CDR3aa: CATSRDPVGVMEQKRSGNTIYF
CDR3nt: TGTGCCACCAGCAGAGACCCGGTAGGGGTCATGGAGCAGAAGCGCTCTGGAAACACCATATATTTT

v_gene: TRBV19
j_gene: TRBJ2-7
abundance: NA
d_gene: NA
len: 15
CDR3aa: CASSPQGGRGYEQYF
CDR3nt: TGTGCCAGTAGTCCCCAGGGGGGGCGCGGCTACGAGCAGTACTTC

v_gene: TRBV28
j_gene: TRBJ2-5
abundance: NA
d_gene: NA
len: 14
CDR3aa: CASSQQGKQETQYF
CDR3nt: TGTGCCAGCAGCCAACAGGGAAAACAAGAGACCCAGTACTTC

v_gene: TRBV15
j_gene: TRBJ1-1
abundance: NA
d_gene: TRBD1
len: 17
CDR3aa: CATSRSRDSLMNTEAFF
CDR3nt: TGTGCCACCAGCAGATCACGGGACAGCCTCATGAACACTGAAGCTTTCTTT

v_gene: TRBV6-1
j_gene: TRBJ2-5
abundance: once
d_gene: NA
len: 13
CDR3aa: CASSESGGETQYF
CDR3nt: TGTGCCAGCAGTGAAAGTGGGGGGGAGACCCAGTACTTC

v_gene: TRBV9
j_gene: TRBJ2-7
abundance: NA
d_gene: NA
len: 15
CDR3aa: CASSVAPGFSYEQYF
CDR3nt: TGTGCCAGCAGCGTAGCTCCGGGGTTCTCCTACGAGCAGTACTTC

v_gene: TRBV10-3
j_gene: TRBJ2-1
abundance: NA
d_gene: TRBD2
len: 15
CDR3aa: CAITPGLAGGSEQFF
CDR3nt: TGTGCCATCACCCCGGGACTAGCGGGAGGGTCTGAGCAGTTCTTC

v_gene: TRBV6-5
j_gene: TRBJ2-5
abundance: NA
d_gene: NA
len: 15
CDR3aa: CASSYGLGAGETQYF
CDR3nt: TGTGCCAGCAGTTACGGTCTGGGGGCTGGGGAGACCCAGTACTTC

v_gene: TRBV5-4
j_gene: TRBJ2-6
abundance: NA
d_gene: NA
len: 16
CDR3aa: CASSLGAASGANVLTF
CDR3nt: TGTGCCAGCAGCTTGGGGGCCGCCTCTGGGGCCAACGTCCTGACTTTC

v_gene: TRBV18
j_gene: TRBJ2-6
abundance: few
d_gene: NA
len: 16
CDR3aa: CASSSYDIQVANVLTF
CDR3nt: TGTGCCAGCTCAAGCTACGACATCCAGGTGGCCAACGTCCTGACTTTC

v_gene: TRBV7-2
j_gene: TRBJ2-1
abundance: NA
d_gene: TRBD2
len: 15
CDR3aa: CASRTSGSSYNEQFF
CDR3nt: TGTGCCAGCAGAACTAGCGGGAGCTCCTACAATGAGCAGTTCTTC

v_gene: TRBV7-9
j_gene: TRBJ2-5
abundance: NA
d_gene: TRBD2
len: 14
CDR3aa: CASSKGLALETQYF
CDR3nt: TGTGCCAGCAGCAAGGGACTAGCATTGGAGACCCAGTACTTC

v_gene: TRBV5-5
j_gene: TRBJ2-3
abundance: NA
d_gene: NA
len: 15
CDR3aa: CASTSREPSTDTQYF
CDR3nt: TGTGCCAGCACGTCCCGGGAGCCTAGCACAGATACGCAGTATTTT

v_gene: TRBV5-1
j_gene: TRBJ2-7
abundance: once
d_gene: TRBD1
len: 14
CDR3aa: CASSLGTGGYEQYF
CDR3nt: TGCGCCAGCAGCTTGGGGACAGGGGGGTACGAGCAGTACTTC

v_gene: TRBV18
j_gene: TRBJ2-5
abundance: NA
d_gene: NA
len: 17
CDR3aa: CASSPRVGNPLQETQYF
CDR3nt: TGTGCCAGCTCACCCCGGGTCGGGAATCCTTTACAAGAGACCCAGTACTTC

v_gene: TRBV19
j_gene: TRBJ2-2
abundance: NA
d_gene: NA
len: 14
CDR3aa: CASSIRGGVRELFF
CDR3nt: TGTGCCAGTAGTATACGAGGAGGGGTCCGGGAGCTGTTTTTT

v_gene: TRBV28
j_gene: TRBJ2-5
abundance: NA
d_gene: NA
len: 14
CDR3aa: CASSFPLVGETQYF
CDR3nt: TGTGCCAGCAGTTTCCCCTTGGTGGGGGAGACCCAGTACTTC

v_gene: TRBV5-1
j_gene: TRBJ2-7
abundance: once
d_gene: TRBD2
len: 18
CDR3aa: CASSPILAGLARGYEQYF
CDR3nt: TGCGCCAGCAGCCCTATACTAGCGGGTCTGGCCCGCGGCTACGAGCAGTACTTC

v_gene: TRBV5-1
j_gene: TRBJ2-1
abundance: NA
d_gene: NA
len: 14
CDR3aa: CASSLVGDGNEQFF
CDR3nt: TGCGCCAGCAGCTTGGTAGGCGATGGGAATGAGCAGTTCTTC

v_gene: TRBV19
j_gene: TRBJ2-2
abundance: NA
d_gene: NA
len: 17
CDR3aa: CASSIGRTDSNTGELFF
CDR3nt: TGTGCCAGTAGTATAGGACGGACGGATTCTAACACCGGGGAGCTGTTTTTT

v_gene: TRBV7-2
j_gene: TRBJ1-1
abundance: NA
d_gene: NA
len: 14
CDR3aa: CASSLGYMNTEAFF
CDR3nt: TGTGCCAGCAGCTTGGGCTATATGAACACTGAAGCTTTCTTT

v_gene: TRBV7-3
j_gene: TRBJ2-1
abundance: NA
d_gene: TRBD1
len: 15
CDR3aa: CASSLGDRDHNEQFF
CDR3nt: TGTGCCAGCAGCTTAGGGGACAGGGACCACAATGAGCAGTTCTTC

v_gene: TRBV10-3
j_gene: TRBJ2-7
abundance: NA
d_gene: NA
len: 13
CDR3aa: CASARGGSYEQYF
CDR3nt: TGTGCCAGCGCCAGGGGGGGCTCCTACGAGCAGTACTTC

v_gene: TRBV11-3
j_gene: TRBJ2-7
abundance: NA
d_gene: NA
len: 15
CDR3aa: CASSLRSGPGAEQYF
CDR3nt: TGTGCCAGCAGCTTAAGGAGCGGACCTGGGGCCGAGCAGTATTTC

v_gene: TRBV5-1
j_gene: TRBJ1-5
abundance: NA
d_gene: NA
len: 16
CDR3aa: CASSSPTGRSNQPQHF
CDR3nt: TGCGCCAGCAGCTCACCGACAGGTCGCAGCAATCAGCCCCAGCATTTT

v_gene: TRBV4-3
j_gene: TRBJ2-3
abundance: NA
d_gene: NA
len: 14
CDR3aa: CASSQPGRFDTQYF
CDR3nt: TGCGCCAGCAGCCAACCAGGACGATTTGATACGCAGTATTTT

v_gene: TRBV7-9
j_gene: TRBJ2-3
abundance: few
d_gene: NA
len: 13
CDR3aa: CASSLAGQDTQYF
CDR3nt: TGTGCCAGCAGCTTAGCGGGGCAAGATACGCAGTATTTT

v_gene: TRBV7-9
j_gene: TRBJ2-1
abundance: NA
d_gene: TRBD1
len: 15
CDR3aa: CASSLGWDRPNEQFF
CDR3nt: TGTGCCAGCAGCTTAGGGTGGGACAGACCCAATGAGCAGTTCTTC

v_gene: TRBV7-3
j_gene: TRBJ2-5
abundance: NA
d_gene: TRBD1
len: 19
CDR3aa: CATPLGQGGLYSGRETQYF
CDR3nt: TGTGCCACCCCACTAGGACAGGGAGGTTTATATTCGGGTCGAGAGACCCAGTACTTC

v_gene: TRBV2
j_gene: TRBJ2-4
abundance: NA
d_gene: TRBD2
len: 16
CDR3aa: CASSPTSGSVLNIQYF
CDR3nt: TGTGCCAGCAGCCCGACTAGCGGGAGTGTTCTGAACATTCAGTACTTC

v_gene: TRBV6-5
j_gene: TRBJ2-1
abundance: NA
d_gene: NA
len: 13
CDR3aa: CASSRGSYNEQFF
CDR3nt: TGTGCCAGCAGTCGAGGGTCCTACAATGAGCAGTTCTTC

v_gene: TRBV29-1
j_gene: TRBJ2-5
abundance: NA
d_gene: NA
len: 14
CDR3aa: CSSKGGGDQETQYF
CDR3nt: TGCAGCTCGAAGGGAGGGGGAGACCAAGAGACCCAGTACTTC

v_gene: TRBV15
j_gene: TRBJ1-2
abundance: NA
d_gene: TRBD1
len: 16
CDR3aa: CATSFTGALPPYGYTF
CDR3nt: TGTGCCACCAGCTTTACAGGGGCCCTCCCCCCCTATGGCTACACCTTC

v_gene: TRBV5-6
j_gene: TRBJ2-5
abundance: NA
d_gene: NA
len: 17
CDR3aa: CASSTLRVGGAQETQYF
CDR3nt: TGTGCCAGCAGCACCCTCCGTGTTGGCGGGGCCCAAGAGACCCAGTACTTC

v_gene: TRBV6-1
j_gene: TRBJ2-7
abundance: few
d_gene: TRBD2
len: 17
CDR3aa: CASSEVAGGPLSYEQYF
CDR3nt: TGTGCCAGCAGTGAGGTAGCGGGAGGGCCCCTTTCCTACGAGCAGTACTTC

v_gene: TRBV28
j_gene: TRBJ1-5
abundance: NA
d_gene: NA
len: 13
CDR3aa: CASLWGGNQPQHF
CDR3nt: TGTGCCAGTTTATGGGGGGGCAATCAGCCCCAGCATTTT

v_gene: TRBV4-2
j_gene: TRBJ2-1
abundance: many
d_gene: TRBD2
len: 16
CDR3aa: CASSQDMGRELNEQFF
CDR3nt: TGTGCCAGCAGCCAAGATATGGGGCGGGAGCTCAATGAGCAGTTCTTC

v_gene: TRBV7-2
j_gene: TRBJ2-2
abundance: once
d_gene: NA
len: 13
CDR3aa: CASSKESAGELFF
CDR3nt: TGTGCCAGCAGCAAGGAGTCTGCCGGGGAGCTGTTTTTT

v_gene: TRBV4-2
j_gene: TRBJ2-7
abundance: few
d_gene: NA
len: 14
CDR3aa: CASSQGADRYEQYF
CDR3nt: TGTGCCAGCAGCCAAGGGGCGGACAGATACGAGCAGTACTTC

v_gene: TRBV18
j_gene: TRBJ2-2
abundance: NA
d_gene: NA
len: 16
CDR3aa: CASSPPKQGNLGELFF
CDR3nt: TGTGCCAGCTCACCACCCAAGCAGGGGAATTTGGGGGAGCTGTTTTTT

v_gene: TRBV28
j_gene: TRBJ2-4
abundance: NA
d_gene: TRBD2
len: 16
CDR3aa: CASRTWGGSMGNIQYF
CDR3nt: TGTGCCAGCAGGACCTGGGGGGGGTCGATGGGAAACATTCAGTACTTC

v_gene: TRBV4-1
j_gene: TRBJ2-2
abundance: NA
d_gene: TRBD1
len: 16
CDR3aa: CASSHALQGKAGELFF
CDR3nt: TGCGCCAGCAGCCACGCATTACAGGGGAAGGCCGGGGAGCTGTTTTTT

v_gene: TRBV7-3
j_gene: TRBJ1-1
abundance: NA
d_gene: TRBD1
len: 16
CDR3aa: CASSPTSGTGGTEAFF
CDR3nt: TGTGCCAGCAGCCCTACCTCCGGGACAGGTGGGACTGAAGCTTTCTTT

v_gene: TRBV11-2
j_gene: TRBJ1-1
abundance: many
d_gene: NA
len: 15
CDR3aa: CASSLRGVRGDEAFF
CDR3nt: TGTGCCAGCAGCTTGAGGGGGGTTCGGGGTGATGAAGCTTTCTTT

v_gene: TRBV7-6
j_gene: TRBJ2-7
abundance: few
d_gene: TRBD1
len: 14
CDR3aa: CASSLQQGAYEQYF
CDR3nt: TGTGCCAGCAGCTTACAACAGGGGGCCTACGAGCAGTACTTC

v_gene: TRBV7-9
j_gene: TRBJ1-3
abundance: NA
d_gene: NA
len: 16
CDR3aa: CASSPSAVRSGNTIYF
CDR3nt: TGTGCCAGCAGTCCTTCGGCGGTTAGGTCTGGAAACACCATATATTTT

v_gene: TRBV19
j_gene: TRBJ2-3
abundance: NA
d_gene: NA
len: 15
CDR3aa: CASSGGALGTDTQYF
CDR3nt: TGTGCCAGTAGTGGGGGGGCACTCGGCACAGATACGCAGTATTTT

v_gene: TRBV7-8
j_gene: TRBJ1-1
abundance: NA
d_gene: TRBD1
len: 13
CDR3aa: CASSAQGEGEAFF
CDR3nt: TGTGCCAGCAGCGCACAGGGGGAGGGTGAAGCTTTCTTT

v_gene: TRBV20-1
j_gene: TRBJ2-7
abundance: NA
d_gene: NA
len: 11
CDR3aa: CSAREVYEQYF
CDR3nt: TGCAGTGCCCGGGAAGTGTACGAGCAGTACTTC

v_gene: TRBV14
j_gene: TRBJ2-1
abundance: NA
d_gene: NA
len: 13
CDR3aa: CASSTLFYNEQFF
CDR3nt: TGTGCCAGCAGTACCCTGTTCTACAATGAGCAGTTCTTC

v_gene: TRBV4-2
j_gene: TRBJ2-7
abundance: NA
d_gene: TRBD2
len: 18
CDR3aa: CASSQEANSGRIAYEQYF
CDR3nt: TGTGCCAGCAGCCAAGAGGCGAACAGCGGGAGGATCGCCTACGAGCAGTACTTC

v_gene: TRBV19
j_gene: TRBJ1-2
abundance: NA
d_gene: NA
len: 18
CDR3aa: CASSIMRRDSFSNYGYTF
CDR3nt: TGTGCCAGTAGTATTATGAGGAGAGACAGTTTCTCTAACTATGGCTACACCTTC

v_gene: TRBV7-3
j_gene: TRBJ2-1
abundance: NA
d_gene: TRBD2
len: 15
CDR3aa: CASSPLAGTSEEQFF
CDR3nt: TGTGCCAGCAGCCCCCTAGCGGGAACGTCTGAGGAGCAGTTCTTC

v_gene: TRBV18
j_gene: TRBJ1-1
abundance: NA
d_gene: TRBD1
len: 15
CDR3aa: CASSPPGQLNTEAFF
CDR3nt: TGTGCCAGCTCACCACCGGGACAGTTGAACACTGAAGCTTTCTTT